These T cell receptor beta chains were read from a single sample in a study of Ad26.COV2.S vaccination and SARS-CoV-2 variants. Libraries were prepared by immunoSEQ multiplex PCR; TCRdb keeps only in-frame clonotypes and omits some of them. The sample consists of some 350,000 clones, around 90% of them appearing once. The sequences come from peripheral blood, collected after recovery from COVID-19. The receptor source for this set is a human donor who had recovered from COVID-19. The CDR3 runs from the conserved cysteine through the conserved F or W. D genes are given only for firm matches. The size entry is marked missing in some rows and otherwise reads once, few, many or a size class.

CDR3: CATSDFRSGDTQYF
DNA: TGTGCCACCAGTGATTTCCGGTCCGGGGATACGCAGTATTTT
D: NA
J: TRBJ2-3
V: TRBV24-1
size: NA

CDR3: CASSSGLAVYNEQFF
DNA: TGTGCCAGCAGTTCCGGACTAGCGGTTTACAATGAGCAGTTCTTC
D: NA
J: TRBJ2-1
V: TRBV12-1
size: NA

CDR3: CASSQTGTTSYEQYF
DNA: TGTGCCAGCAGCCAGACCGGGACTACCTCCTACGAGCAGTACTTC
D: TRBD2
J: TRBJ2-7
V: TRBV3-1/TRBV3-2
size: NA

CDR3: CAISEGYEQYF
DNA: TGTGCCATCAGTGAAGGGTACGAGCAGTACTTC
D: NA
J: TRBJ2-7
V: TRBV10-3
size: few

CDR3: CASSPLDAPNTGELFF
DNA: TGTGCCAGCAGCCCCCTGGACGCGCCGAACACCGGGGAGCTGTTTTTT
D: NA
J: TRBJ2-2
V: TRBV14
size: NA

CDR3: CASSLVLSSYNEQFF
DNA: TGTGCCAGCAGCTTAGTCCTGAGCTCCTACAATGAGCAGTTCTTC
D: NA
J: TRBJ2-1
V: TRBV7-6
size: medium-sized

CDR3: CASSQSSGGQETQYF
DNA: TGTGCCAGCAGCCAGTCTAGCGGGGGCCAAGAGACCCAGTACTTC
D: TRBD2
J: TRBJ2-5
V: TRBV3-1/TRBV3-2
size: NA

CDR3: CASSGGGRLNEQYF
DNA: TGTGCCAGCAGCGGGGGCGGGAGGTTGAACGAGCAGTACTTC
D: TRBD2
J: TRBJ2-7
V: TRBV5-4
size: NA

CDR3: CASSSRDRDGYTF
DNA: TGCGCCAGCAGCTCCCGGGACAGGGATGGCTACACCTTC
D: TRBD1
J: TRBJ1-2
V: TRBV5-1
size: NA

CDR3: CSVEDKGWNTEAFF
DNA: TGCAGCGTTGAAGATAAGGGGTGGAACACTGAAGCTTTCTTT
D: NA
J: TRBJ1-1
V: TRBV29-1
size: NA

CDR3: CATSRGPPGQVYNEQFF
DNA: TGTGCCACCAGCAGGGGCCCCCCGGGACAGGTCTACAATGAGCAGTTCTTC
D: TRBD1
J: TRBJ2-1
V: TRBV15
size: NA

CDR3: CASSTGGTANQPQHF
DNA: TGTGCCAGCAGCACCGGGGGGACAGCCAATCAGCCCCAGCATTTT
D: TRBD1
J: TRBJ1-5
V: TRBV9
size: NA

CDR3: CASSLQGNTEAFF
DNA: TGCGCCAGCAGCCTACAGGGGAACACTGAAGCTTTCTTT
D: NA
J: TRBJ1-1
V: TRBV5-1
size: NA

CDR3: CASSVEPWGEGGYTF
DNA: TGTGCCAGCAGCGTAGAACCCTGGGGGGAGGGTGGCTACACCTTC
D: NA
J: TRBJ1-2
V: TRBV9
size: NA

CDR3: CASSPRQTTDTQYF
DNA: TGTGCCAGCAGCCCCCGACAGACCACAGATACGCAGTATTTT
D: NA
J: TRBJ2-3
V: TRBV11-2
size: NA

CDR3: CASSITVTANTEAFF
DNA: TGTGCCAGTAGTATAACGGTAACGGCGAACACTGAAGCTTTCTTT
D: NA
J: TRBJ1-1
V: TRBV19
size: few

CDR3: CASSLYFRETGELFF
DNA: TGTGCCAGCAGCTTGTATTTCAGGGAGACCGGGGAGCTGTTTTTT
D: NA
J: TRBJ2-2
V: TRBV5-4
size: once

CDR3: CASSQDLGTGGYTF
DNA: TGTGCCAGCAGCCAAGACTTAGGGACCGGTGGCTACACCTTC
D: NA
J: TRBJ1-2
V: TRBV3-1/TRBV3-2
size: NA

CDR3: CASSGPEINYGYTF
DNA: TGTGCCAGCAGCGGCCCGGAGATCAACTATGGCTACACCTTC
D: NA
J: TRBJ1-2
V: TRBV9
size: NA

CDR3: CASSVATTGEAFF
DNA: TGTGCCAGCAGCGTAGCTACCACAGGGGAAGCTTTCTTT
D: NA
J: TRBJ1-1
V: TRBV9
size: NA

CDR3: CASSPAGTGFYEAFF
DNA: TGCGCCAGCAGCCCGGCCGGGACAGGGTTTTATGAAGCTTTCTTT
D: TRBD1
J: TRBJ1-1
V: TRBV5-1
size: once

CDR3: CASSNPGLQAYEQYF
DNA: TGTGCCAGCAGTAATCCGGGACTCCAAGCCTACGAGCAGTACTTC
D: NA
J: TRBJ2-7
V: TRBV6-2/TRBV6-3
size: NA